The 24 T cell receptor beta chains below all came from one sample that was sequenced in a study of T-cell reconstitution after alpha-beta-depleted transplantation in children. Unique molecular identifiers were built into the TCRbeta library. TCRdb reprocessed the PCR reads via MiXCR and lists one record per CDR3 protein. The repertoire has about 490,000 distinct CDR3 sequences, more than 9% of them found once; the top ten carry 2% to 2.5%. The sample was PBMCs, taken before TCRalphabeta/CD19-depleted stem cell transplant. The receptor set was obtained from a child aged 2 to 15 with inherited bone marrow failure, due to receive a stem cell transplant.

The sample holds a few counts of this clonotype. The V gene is TRBV18, the J gene TRBJ2-2; D is unresolved. In germline, CDR1 is KGHSH, CDR2 LQKENI. The CDR3 loop spans 17 amino acids. The V end was cut by 1 base, the J end by 3 bases, with 15 bases between. CDR3: CASSPLYEDEYTGELFF. CDR3 coding DNA: TGTGCCAGCTCACCACTTTACGAAGATGAGTACACCGGGGAGCTGTTTTTT.

This clonotype was detected only once. This may arise from a read error, as a much more abundant clone is one base away. V usage is TRBV5-1 and J usage is TRBJ2-1, with D unresolved. The CDR3 runs to 11 residues. V was cut by 4 bases and J by 9 bases, with 8 bases left in between. Germline values: CDR1 SGHRS, CDR2 YFSETQ. In DNA, the CDR3 is TGCGCCAGCAGCGAGTGGCTTGAGCAGTTCTTC. Its protein product is CASSEWLEQFF. The full variable domain, with the rest looked up from reference TRBV5-1 and TRBJ2-1, is KAGVTQTPRYLIKTRGQQVTLSCSPISGHRSVSWYQQTPGQGLQFLFEYFSETQRNKGNFPGRFSGRQFSNSRSEMNVSTLELGDSALYLCASSEWLEQFFGPGTRLTVL.

This clonotype showed up many times. V gene TRBV19 combines with J gene TRBJ2-5; no clear D. Germline assignment: CDR1 LNHDA and CDR2 SQIVND (reference sequence). The CDR3 has 11 residues. V was shortened by 6 bases and J by 4 bases, with 6 bases between the two germline ends. CDR3 DNA sequence: TGTGCCAGTAGCGCGGCAGAGACCCAGTACTTC. Translated, it gives CASSAAETQYF.

The chain is built from TRBV19 and TRBJ2-1; D gene unclear. Between the trimmed V and J ends, which lost 5 bases and 3 bases, there was a span of 14 bases. The CDR3 loop spans 15 amino acids. Germline CDR1 and CDR2: LNHDA and SQIVND (reference sequence). Here the CDR3 reads CASSHNPRNYNEQFF. CDR3 DNA: TGTGCCAGTAGTCATAACCCCCGCAACTACAATGAGCAGTTCTTC.

Ten or more counts support this clonotype. J is TRBJ2-2 and V is TRBV7-9; 8 bases agree with TRBD1. The CDR3 consists of 15 residues. Trimming removed 5 bases from V and 0 bases from J; junction bases left unmatched: 2. Per germline, CDR1 SEHNR and CDR2 FQNEAQ (reference sequence). The CDR3 DNA reads TGTGCCAGCAGCCCAGGGGGCTCGAACACCGGGGAGCTGTTTTTT. Translation gives CASSPGGSNTGELFF.

The chain couples TRBV20-1 to TRBJ2-2; D might be TRBD2 (5 bases). Per the germline V gene, CDR1 is DFQATT and CDR2 is SNEGSKA (reference sequence). This CDR3 contains 18 residues. Trimming stripped 0 bases from V and 6 bases from J, with 23 bases between. CDR3 DNA sequence: TGCAGTGCTAGAGATTGGCTTGCGACTACCCAACCTCCCGGGGAGCTGTTTTTT. Translated: CSARDWLATTQPPGELFF.

This clonotype has at least ten counts. The CDR3 DNA reads TGTGCCAGCAGTTCCCGGTCCGGGACGACGGTCTACAATGAGCAGTTCTTC. It codes for CASSSRSGTTVYNEQFF. J is TRBJ2-1 and V is TRBV28; D may be TRBD1 or TRBD2 (5 bases each). CDR1 is MDHEN, CDR2 SYDVKM, per germline. CDR3 size: 17 residues. V lost 4 bases to trimming and J lost 3 bases, with 19 bases between them.

In its sample, this clonotype was seen many times. The genes are TRBV11-2 and TRBJ2-7; D remains ambiguous. The CDR3 consists of 14 residues. Trimming stripped 5 bases from V and 2 bases from J, with 13 bases between. Germline-derived CDR1 and CDR2 are SGHAT and FQNNGV. CDR3: CASSHGNSPYEQYF. The DNA of the CDR3 is TGTGCCAGCAGCCATGGGAACTCTCCCTACGAGCAGTACTTC.

This clonotype was seen repeatedly, ten times or more. The chain recombines TRBV10-3 with TRBJ2-3, with TRBD2 identical over 10 bases. Germline loops: CDR1 ENHRY, CDR2 SYGVKD. The CDR3 is 14 residues long. Unmatched junction bases numbered 7, after V lost 9 bases and J lost 4 bases. CDR3 bases: TGTGCCATTGGCGGTAGCGGGAGGTCAGATACGCAGTATTTT. This encodes CAIGGSGRSDTQYF.

In this sample, this clonotype turned up many times. At one end, the junction sequence differs from germline, possibly due to a read error. The CDR3 DNA sequence: TGTGCCACCAGCGGGCTTTTGGATACGCAGTATTTT. Its protein is CATSGLLDTQYF. The chain employs TRBV11-2 and TRBJ2-3, with D perhaps matching TRBD2 (6 bases). Per germline, CDR1 SGHAT and CDR2 FQNNGV. The CDR3 has 12 residues. Based on the CDR3 plus reference TRBV11-2 and TRBJ2-3, the full variable domain is EAGVAQSPRYKIIEKRQSVAFWCNPISGHATLYWYQQILGQGPKLLIQFQNNGVVDDSQLPKDRFSAERLKGVDSTLKIQPAKLEDSAVYLCATSGLLDTQYFGPGTRLTVL.

This clonotype has ten or more counts. CDR3 coding DNA: TGTGCCAGCAGTCCCACCCGTACTAACTATGGCTACACCTTC. Translating it yields CASSPTRTNYGYTF. V and J are TRBV12-3 or TRBV12-4 and TRBJ1-2; no definite D call. The CDR3 sequence is 14 residues long. V gave up 5 bases and J gave up 0 bases, with 10 bases separating them.

This clonotype was detected ten times or more. The J gene is TRBJ2-2, the V gene TRBV13; tentative D call: TRBD2 (5 bases). Germline V lookup: CDR1 PRHDT, CDR2 FYEKMQ (reference sequence). Between the trimmed V and J ends, which lost 0 bases and 1 base, there was a span of 9 bases. The CDR3 loop spans 16 amino acids. The CDR3 protein is CASSLGSGQNTGELFF. The CDR3, as DNA: TGTGCCAGCAGCTTAGGGAGCGGTCAGAACACCGGGGAGCTGTTTTTT.

The chain joins TRBV28 to TRBJ2-7; D is possibly TRBD1 (5 bases). The CDR3 is 14 amino acids. Trimming left V 3 bases short and J 5 bases short, with 14 bases between. Germline CDR1 MDHEN, CDR2 SYDVKM. The CDR3 here is CASSLAGSKDEQYF. The DNA of the CDR3 is TGTGCCAGCAGTTTGGCAGGGTCAAAGGACGAGCAGTACTTC.

The chain joins TRBV29-1 to TRBJ1-2; D call uncertain. V lost 2 bases to trimming and J lost 11 bases, with 9 bases between them. Germline V gene data show CDR1 as SQVTM and CDR2 as ANQGSEA. The CDR3 totals 10 residues. Written as DNA, the CDR3 is TGCAGCGTTGAATTTGGGCGGTACACCTTC. Translation gives CSVEFGRYTF.

In its sample, this clonotype was seen many times. The chain joins TRBV6-1 to TRBJ2-2; a weak D match, TRBD1 (5 bases). This CDR3 has 14 amino acids. Trimming took 7 bases from V and 1 from J, leaving 10 bases between them. Germline CDR1 and CDR2: MNHNS and SASEGT. The CDR3 sequence is CASNVGQNTGELFF. The CDR3 DNA follows: TGTGCCAGCAATGTTGGACAGAACACCGGGGAGCTGTTTTTT.

This clonotype was picked up a small number of times. The CDR3 nucleotides read TGCAGTGCCGAAGACACCGCTTCCTACGAGCAGTACTTC. It encodes CSAEDTASYEQYF. The chain has TRBV20-1 and TRBJ2-7; D gene uncertain. The CDR3 length is 13 residues. Germline CDR1 and CDR2: DFQATT and SNEGSKA (reference sequence). Between the trimmed V and J ends, which lost 6 bases and 1 base, there was a span of 13 bases.

In this sample, this clonotype turned up many times. This chain uses TRBV28 with TRBJ2-1; 7 positions agree with TRBD2. V lost 3 bases, J lost 5 bases, and 7 bases stayed unmatched. CDR1 and CDR2 from the germline V gene are MDHEN and SYDVKM. The CDR3 extends over 15 amino acids. CDR3: CASSLGGSFDNEQFF. The CDR3 DNA follows: TGTGCCAGCAGTTTGGGCGGGAGTTTTGACAATGAGCAGTTCTTC.

Many counts were recorded for this clonotype. The chain employs TRBV30 and TRBJ2-3; D may be TRBD2 (5 bases). Germline CDR1 and CDR2: GTSNPN and SVGIG (reference sequence). This CDR3 contains 14 residues. V was cut by 8 bases and J by 2 bases, with 17 bases left in between. The CDR3 sequence: CARFRLDFTDTQYF. CDR3 nucleotide sequence: TGTGCCCGGTTCCGTTTGGACTTCACAGATACGCAGTATTTT.

This clonotype was seen many times. The CDR3 sequence: CASSRAGGSYNEQFF. CDR3 bases: TGCGCCAGCAGCCGGGCGGGAGGATCCTACAATGAGCAGTTCTTC. This sequence joins TRBV4-3 and TRBJ2-1, with TRBD2 matching 8 bases. This CDR3 comprises 15 residues. The germline V gene encodes CDR1 LGHNA and CDR2 YSLEER. V was pared by 4 bases and J by 1 base, with 3 bases of the junction left unmatched.

This clonotype was seen ten or more times. The chain joins TRBV9 to TRBJ2-1; TRBD2 matches 9 bases. The germline gives CDR1 SGDLS, CDR2 YYNGEE. The CDR3 totals 16 residues. J lost 10 bases, V lost 3 bases, and 14 bases had no gene match. The CDR3 coding sequence is TGTGCCAGCAGCGGCCATATAGCGGGAGTTAACGGAGAGCAGTTCTTC. This translates into CASSGHIAGVNGEQFF.

This clonotype appeared many times. The CDR3 region has the DNA TGTGCCAGCAGCGCCGGGCGGGAGTACACCGGGGAGCTGTTTTTT. This translates into CASSAGREYTGELFF. The gene calls are TRBV7-8 and TRBJ2-2; 7 nucleotides agree with TRBD2. The CDR3 is 15 amino acids. Losses at the gene ends were 5 bases for V and 3 bases for J; bases not matched to a gene: 6. The germline V gene has CDR1 SGHVS and CDR2 FQNEAQ. The full variable domain, completed using reference TRBV7-8 and TRBJ2-2, is GAGVSQSPRYKVAKRGQDVALRCDPISGHVSLFWYQQALGQGPEFLTYFQNEAQLDKSGLPSDRFFAERPEGSVSTLKIQRTQQEDSAVYLCASSAGREYTGELFFGEGSRLTVL.

This clonotype has ten or more counts. The chain recombines TRBV20-1 with TRBJ2-3; no clear D. V lost 6 bases, J lost 0 bases, and 13 bases lay in between. CDR1 is DFQATT and CDR2 is SNEGSKA in the germline V gene (reference sequence). The CDR3 extends over 14 amino acids. CDR3 DNA: TGCAGTGCCCAGGACGTCGCTAGCACAGATACGCAGTATTTT. Protein: CSAQDVASTDTQYF.

This clonotype has at least ten counts. The chain is built from TRBV5-1 and TRBJ1-5; 7 nucleotides agree with TRBD1. V gave up 4 bases and J gave up 3 bases; unmatched junction bases: 16. The CDR3 extends over 18 amino acids. Germline V lookup: CDR1 SGHRS, CDR2 YFSETQ. This CDR3 is CASSPGTAEAAYNQPQHF. DNA of the CDR3: TGCGCCAGCAGCCCGGGGACAGCCGAGGCCGCTTACAATCAGCCCCAGCATTTT.

This clonotype was recorded many times. The chain uses TRBV12-3 or TRBV12-4 and TRBJ1-1, with D possibly matching TRBD1 (5 bases). This CDR3 contains 14 residues. Trimming pared 2 bases from V and 2 bases from J, leaving 9 bases between. CDR3 amino acids: CASSLSRVNTEAFF. For the CDR3, the DNA is TGTGCCAGCAGTTTAAGCAGGGTTAACACTGAAGCTTTCTTT.